This entry lists 29 T cell receptor beta chains sequenced from one sample in a study of response to subunit inactivated influenza vaccine. MiXCR was run by TCRdb on the RT-PCR reads, yielding one entry per CDR3 protein. The repertoire consists of some 570,000 distinct CDR3 sequences, with roughly 10% occurring once and the leading ten covering about 11%. This sample was shared with a second study, whose subject was T cells expressing NK-cell markers. That publication notes: TCR beta cDNA was generated via 5'RACE template switching incorporating UMIs.

This specimen consisted of PBMCs from blood, obtained on the day of vaccination. These receptors were collected from a man between 45 and 60 years old who received an inactivated influenza vaccine.

This sequence joins TRBV4-2 and TRBJ2-2; 9 bases are shared with TRBD2. CDR3 length: 17 amino acids. The junction had 4 bases not matched to a gene; V was cut back by 1 base and J by 1 base. In germline, CDR1 is LGHNA, CDR2 YNFKEQ. Here the CDR3 reads CASSQVELAGNTGELFF. The CDR3 nucleotides are TGTGCCAGCAGCCAAGTGGAACTAGCGGGGAACACCGGGGAGCTGTTTTTT.

This clonotype was found a few times. The chain couples TRBV18 to TRBJ2-1; D remains ambiguous. CDR1 is KGHSH, CDR2 LQKENI, per germline. V lost 0 bases and J lost 0, with 6 bases in between. CDR3 length: 15 amino acids. The CDR3 nucleotides are TGTGCCAGCTCACCACCATCTAGCTCCTACAATGAGCAGTTCTTC. This sequence encodes CASSPPSSSYNEQFF.

The V and J genes are TRBV6-1 and TRBJ2-5, with D possibly being TRBD2 (6 bases). Germline values: CDR1 MNHNS, CDR2 SASEGT. V was cut by 5 bases and J by 4 bases, with 23 bases left in between. This CDR3 spans 17 amino acids. CDR3: CASSNRLVSLPGETQYF. The CDR3, as DNA: TGTGCCAGCAGTAATAGACTAGTCTCGCTCCCCGGAGAGACCCAGTACTTC.

The rearrangement links TRBV24-1 to TRBJ2-5; D remains ambiguous. Germline loops: CDR1 KGHDR, CDR2 SFDVKD. V lost 9 bases, J lost 4 bases, and 8 bases lay in between. The CDR3 loop spans 11 amino acids. The CDR3 spells CATGFGETQYF. CDR3 coding DNA: TGTGCCACCGGTTTCGGAGAGACCCAGTACTTC.

The chain combines TRBV7-2 with TRBJ2-4; D is uncertain. The V end lost 7 bases, the J end lost 6 bases, and 7 bases lay between the germline ends. The CDR3 runs to 11 residues. CDR1 and CDR2 (germline): SGHTA, FQGNSA. CDR3 DNA sequence: TGTGCCAGCACCACTGGAAACATTCAGTACTTC. The encoded protein is CASTTGNIQYF. The whole variable domain, remainder taken from reference TRBV7-2 and TRBJ2-4, is GAGVSQSPSNKVTEKGKDVELRCDPISGHTALYWYRQSLGQGLEFLIYFQGNSAPDKSGLPSDRFSAERTGGSVSTLTIQRTQQEDSAVYLCASTTGNIQYFGAGTRLSVL.

This clonotype was counted many times. The genes are TRBV5-1 and TRBJ2-7; 8 nucleotides agree with TRBD2. Trimming removed 4 bases from V and 3 bases from J; junction bases left unmatched: 6. The CDR3 is 14 amino acids. In germline, CDR1 is SGHRS, CDR2 YFSETQ. The DNA for the CDR3 is TGCGCCAGCAGCCGCTTAGCGGGGAACTACGAGCAGTACTTC. This gives the protein CASSRLAGNYEQYF. Full variable domain (rest looked up from reference TRBV5-1 and TRBJ2-7): KAGVTQTPRYLIKTRGQQVTLSCSPISGHRSVSWYQQTPGQGLQFLFEYFSETQRNKGNFPGRFSGRQFSNSRSEMNVSTLELGDSALYLCASSRLAGNYEQYFGPGTRLTVT.

The chain carries TRBV20-1 and TRBJ2-5, with 15 bases identical to TRBD2. Losses at the gene ends were 0 bases for V and 4 bases for J; bases not matched to a gene: 18. The CDR3 length is 21 residues. The V gene's germline CDR1 is DFQATT and CDR2 SNEGSKA (reference sequence). The CDR3 loop is CSARDFGQGAMGLAGGETQYF. The DNA for the CDR3 is TGCAGTGCTAGAGATTTCGGACAGGGGGCGATGGGACTAGCGGGAGGAGAGACCCAGTACTTC.

J is TRBJ2-5 and V is TRBV6-2 or TRBV6-3; the D is unclear. CDR1 and CDR2 from the germline V gene are MNHEY and SVGEGT. This CDR3 comprises 11 residues. Between the trimmed V and J ends, which lost 0 bases and 14 bases, there was a span of 10 bases. The CDR3 DNA follows: TGTGCCAGCAGTTACTCGAGTATTTGCTACTTC. Translation gives CASSYSSICYF.

In this sample, this clonotype turned up a few times. The chain has TRBV5-6 and TRBJ1-5; 7 bases match TRBD1. Per germline, CDR1 SGHDT and CDR2 YYEEEE. CDR3 size: 17 residues. V shed 3 bases and J 6 bases; nucleotides not matched to a gene: 15. CDR3 nucleotides: TGTGCCAGCAGCTCCCGAACACAGGGGAGCCGCAGTCAGCCCCAGCATTTT. Residues: CASSSRTQGSRSQPQHF.

This sequence joins TRBV20-1 and TRBJ2-3; 14 nucleotides agree with TRBD2. This CDR3 contains 14 residues. The J segment lost 12 bases and the V segment lost 3 bases, leaving 8 bases of the junction unmatched. Looked up from germline, CDR1 is DFQATT and CDR2 is SNEGSKA (reference sequence). The DNA of the CDR3 is TGCAGTGCTAGGAGGGGGACTAGCGGGGGTTCTCAGTATTTT. Its translation is CSARRGTSGGSQYF.

The rearrangement links TRBV12-3 or TRBV12-4 to TRBJ2-6; 8 bases fit TRBD1. The J segment lost 3 bases and the V segment lost 7 bases, leaving 5 bases of the junction unmatched. This CDR3 has 15 residues. In nucleotides, the CDR3 is TGTGCCAGCAATCCCAGGGGGCTTGGGGCCAACGTCCTGACTTTC. This encodes CASNPRGLGANVLTF.

A few counts support this clonotype. The chain employs TRBV7-2 and TRBJ2-1, with D tentatively TRBD1 or TRBD2 (5 bases each). In germline, CDR1 is SGHTA, CDR2 FQGNSA. The V end was cut by 5 bases, the J end by 0 bases, with 14 bases between. The CDR3 contains 16 residues. CDR3 residues: CASSVEGLSSYNEQFF. The CDR3 region has the DNA TGTGCCAGCAGCGTAGAGGGGCTGTCCTCCTACAATGAGCAGTTCTTC.

In its sample, this clonotype was seen a few times. V usage is TRBV6-5 and J usage is TRBJ1-5; perhaps TRBD1 as D (5 bases). Between the trimmed V and J ends, which lost 2 bases and 3 bases, there was a span of 8 bases. CDR1 MNHEY and CDR2 SVGAGI come from the germline V gene. This CDR3 region has 14 residues. The CDR3 DNA sequence: TGTGCCAGCAGTTACGGGGGTACCAATCAGCCCCAGCATTTT. Translating gives CASSYGGTNQPQHF.

This clonotype was picked up many times. The CDR3 here is CASSSLLANEQFF. CDR3 bases: TGTGCCAGCAGCTCCCTACTAGCGAATGAGCAGTTCTTC. The chain uses TRBV7-9 and TRBJ2-1, with 7 bases that match TRBD2. Per the germline V gene, CDR1 is SEHNR and CDR2 is FQNEAQ (reference sequence). Germline trimming cut 4 bases from V and 7 bases from J; bases unmatched to any gene: 4. The CDR3 contains 13 residues.

The genes are TRBV30 and TRBJ2-5; D perhaps matches TRBD1 (6 bases). The CDR3 is 14 residues long. Trimming removed 2 bases at V and 4 bases at J, with 14 bases between. Germline values: CDR1 GTSNPN, CDR2 SVGIG (reference sequence). The CDR3 loop is CAWSYPDSGETQYF. The CDR3 bases are TGTGCCTGGAGTTACCCGGACAGTGGAGAGACCCAGTACTTC.

This clonotype was detected a few times. The rearrangement links TRBV6-2 or TRBV6-3 to TRBJ1-2; the match to TRBD1 covers 10 bases. J lost 0 bases, V lost 5 bases, and 6 bases had no gene match. CDR1 MNHEY and CDR2 SVGEGT come from the germline V gene. The CDR3 loop spans 16 amino acids. The CDR3 DNA reads TGTGCCAGCAGTCGGACAGGGGGTTTTACTAACTATGGCTACACCTTC. It yields the protein CASSRTGGFTNYGYTF.

This chain joins TRBV19 and TRBJ1-5; D perhaps matches TRBD1 (5 bases). Trimming removed 3 bases at V and 0 bases at J, with 9 bases between. The CDR3 extends over 15 amino acids. CDR1 is LNHDA, CDR2 SQIVND, per germline (reference sequence). The CDR3 nucleotides read TGTGCCAGTAGTATGGGGGGATATAGCAATCAGCCCCAGCATTTT. Its translation is CASSMGGYSNQPQHF.

Regarding this clonotype: A much bigger clone sits one base away, suggesting this may be a read error. The chain is built from TRBV6-2 or TRBV6-3 and TRBJ2-3, with 10 positions matching TRBD2. The germline V gene encodes CDR1 MNHEY and CDR2 SVGEGT. The CDR3 has 19 residues. In nucleotides, the CDR3 is TGTGCCATCAGTTACTCCCTAGCGGGAGTAACCTTTAGCACAGATACGCAGTATTTT. It specifies CAISYSLAGVTFSTDTQYF.

The chain couples TRBV4-3 to TRBJ2-7, with D unclear. This CDR3 has 16 residues. The V end was cut by 0 bases, the J end by 0 bases, with 12 bases between. CDR1 LGHNA and CDR2 YSLEER come from the germline V gene. The CDR3 sequence is CASSQDGVQTSYEQYF. DNA for the CDR3: TGCGCCAGCAGCCAAGATGGGGTACAGACCTCCTACGAGCAGTACTTC.

The genes are TRBV5-5 and TRBJ1-1; D gene unclear. V was trimmed by 2 bases and J by 1 base, leaving 9 bases between them. CDR1 is SGHKS and CDR2 is YYEKEE in the germline V gene (reference sequence). CDR3 length: 14 amino acids. The CDR3 loop is CASSLHPGNTEAFF. CDR3 DNA: TGTGCCAGCAGCTTACACCCAGGGAACACTGAAGCTTTCTTT.

The chain carries TRBV6-1 and TRBJ1-1; maybe TRBD1 (6 bases). V was trimmed by 6 bases and J by 3 bases, leaving 17 bases between them. CDR3 length: 15 residues. Germline V CDR1 and CDR2: MNHNS, SASEGT. As DNA, the CDR3 is TGTGCCAGCAGGGGGGGTTTTACAGGGCACACTGAAGCTTTCTTT. This gives the protein CASRGGFTGHTEAFF.

V is TRBV5-1 and J is TRBJ2-2, with D possibly being TRBD1 (5 bases). This CDR3 comprises 15 residues. With 2 bases removed from V and 2 bases from J, the gap between germline ends came to 10 bases. Germline CDR1 SGHRS, CDR2 YFSETQ. Written as DNA, the CDR3 is TGCGCCAGCAGCTTCAGGGTTGGCAACACCGGGGAGCTGTTTTTT. Amino acid sequence: CASSFRVGNTGELFF.

This clonotype was seen repeatedly, ten times or more. The chain joins TRBV20-1 to TRBJ2-7; 8 positions match TRBD1. The CDR3 loop spans 12 amino acids. The germline V gene has CDR1 DFQATT and CDR2 SNEGSKA (reference sequence). V gave up 3 bases and J gave up 7 bases; unmatched junction bases: 5. CDR3 sequence (DNA): TGCAGTGCTAGGGACACAGGGGGAGAGCAGTACTTC. Its translation: CSARDTGGEQYF.

This clonotype was observed a few times. The V gene is TRBV27, the J gene TRBJ2-7; weak D call: TRBD1 (6 bases). V was shortened by 5 bases and J by 1 base, with 15 bases between the two germline ends. Germline CDR1 MNHEY, CDR2 SMNVEV (reference sequence). This CDR3 comprises 15 residues. The CDR3: CASSPSRQVSYEQYF. CDR3 bases: TGTGCCAGCAGTCCCTCCCGACAGGTTTCCTACGAGCAGTACTTC.

In this sample, this clonotype turned up a few times. The rearrangement uses TRBV27 and TRBJ1-2; a possible D gene is TRBD1 (6 bases). This CDR3 contains 13 residues. Germline V gene lookup returns CDR1 MNHEY and CDR2 SMNVEV (reference sequence). V was clipped by 7 bases and J by 8 bases, with 17 bases between them. The CDR3 is CASTKRGEGGYTF. CDR3 bases: TGTGCCAGCACCAAGAGGGGGGAAGGCGGCTACACCTTC.

This clonotype was seen only a few times. The genes are TRBV29-1 and TRBJ1-4; D ambiguous. Germline V gene sequence: CDR1 SQVTM, CDR2 ANQGSEA. The CDR3 loop spans 11 amino acids. Trimming stripped 5 bases from V and 4 bases from J, with 5 bases between. The CDR3 nucleotides read TGCAGCGTTCGTGATAATGAAAAACTGTTTTTT. Translating it yields CSVRDNEKLFF.

This clonotype was counted at least ten times. The chain has TRBV4-3 and TRBJ2-1; D possibly corresponds to TRBD1 (6 bases). The germline CDR1 and CDR2 sequences are LGHNA and YSLEER. The CDR3 length is 15 residues. With 1 base removed from V and 4 bases from J, the gap between germline ends came to 11 bases. CDR3 region: CASSQARGTYNEQFF. The CDR3 bases are TGCGCCAGCAGCCAAGCCAGGGGCACTTACAATGAGCAGTTCTTC.

The sample holds a few counts of this clonotype. The rearrangement links TRBV24-1 to TRBJ2-6, with 7 bases matching TRBD1. This CDR3 is built from 15 residues. CDR1 is KGHDR, CDR2 SFDVKD, per germline. With 3 bases clipped from V and 4 bases from J, the junction kept 2 bases outside the gene matches. CDR3 sequence reads: CATSDDREGANVLTF. Here the CDR3 DNA reads TGTGCCACCAGTGATGACAGGGAAGGGGCCAACGTCCTGACTTTC.

This chain uses TRBV12-3 or TRBV12-4 with TRBJ2-3; D gene unclear. This CDR3 has 13 residues. With 3 bases removed from V and 5 bases from J, the gap between germline ends came to 9 bases. The CDR3 DNA sequence: TGTGCCAGCAGTTTCTTATCTCAAGATACGCAGTATTTT. Translating it yields CASSFLSQDTQYF.